One TCR beta chain is described in this entry. This same CDR3 is encoded by further DNA sequences in the sample. This sample stems from a study of blood T cell repertoires in COVID-19. At the level of the study: T cells, B-cell-depleted T cells, or PBMCs supplied cDNA or gDNA.

J was trimmed by 1 base and V by 5 bases; bases with no gene match: 3. Germline V lookup: CDR1 SGHTA, CDR2 FQGNSA. This CDR3 is built from 14 residues. Original methodology: By means of reference gene primer amplification, nucleated cell counts were estimated. Here immunoSEQ multiplex PCR was the method, and the copy in TCRdb shows in-frame clones only, minus some. For V, J and clone size, that table is used; D and trimming come from the DNA. The table has 400,000 to 500,000 clones, over 75% seen once. Participants, about 18 to 90 years old, spanned some 23 US areas. The study assigned cohorts using participant-reported clinical history.

The origin of this receptor is a woman between 18 and 29 years old who had been exposed to COVID-19. The J gene is TRBJ2-7, the V gene TRBV7-2, with 9 bases aligning to TRBD2. The sample taken for sequencing was PBMCs or T cells enriched from blood (not recorded which). The CDR3 DNA sequence: TGTGCCAGCAGCCCGGGACTAGCATCCTACGAGCAGTACTTC. This gives the protein CASSPGLASYEQYF.